This T cell receptor (beta chain) was obtained from a study of blood T cell repertoires in COVID-19. About the study: Nucleic acid was either cDNA or gDNA, and it came from T cells, B-cell-depleted T cells, or PBMCs.

Two consecutive negative NP/OP PCR tests, clearance, or resolved symptoms defined Cohort 3 recovery. Germline assignment: CDR1 ENHRY and CDR2 SYGVKD. Germline trimming cut 3 bases from V and 2 bases from J; bases unmatched to any gene: 6. This CDR3 region has 15 residues. The authors' processing: Amplification of reference gene primers provided the estimated nucleated cell counts. Profiled with immunoSEQ multiplex PCR; TCRdb holds only in-frame clones, not every one. V, J and clone size derive from that table, while D and trimming were established from the DNA sequence. The profile shows about 240,000 clones, roughly 90% of them singletons.

This clonotype was sampled from a woman aged 30 to 39 who had recovered from COVID-19. The sample was PBMCs or T cells enriched from blood (not recorded which). The chain recombines TRBV10-3 with TRBJ2-5; 7 bases map to TRBD2. The CDR3 is CAISDAAGEQETQYF. For the CDR3, the DNA is TGTGCCATCAGTGACGCGGCGGGGGAGCAAGAGACCCAGTACTTC.